This TCR beta chain is drawn from a study of glioma-infiltrating T cells after dendritic cell vaccination. Study overall: Dendritic cell vaccine was injected intradermally three times, biweekly.

A note on this clone: Its antigen is undetermined.

The immunoSEQ assay amplified TCRB CDR3 from up to roughly 2 ug DNA. This table comes from immunoSEQ multiplex PCR, and its TCRdb copy is limited to in-frame clones, with some not included. The table records approximately 110,000 clones, around 87% of them present only once. Regarding time point: after dendritic cell vaccination, including at tumor progression/relapse. PBMC sampling occurred before vaccination, two weeks after the third dose, and at progression. Regarding the study as a whole: Higher TCR clonality did not directly relate to longer survival.

The CDR3 totals 17 residues. Germline V CDR1 and CDR2: LNHNV, YYDKDF (reference sequence). The V gene end was trimmed by 0 bases and the J gene end by 6 bases; junction bases not matched to a gene: 12. The chain combines TRBV15 with TRBJ2-3, with 7 positions matching TRBD2. The sequenced sample was blood, obtained after dendritic cell vaccination. The origin of this receptor is a human donor with glioblastoma. CDR3 in DNA: TGTGCCACCAGCAGAGATAACAGCGGGAAACAGCGGGATACGCAGTATTTT. Encoded protein: CATSRDNSGKQRDTQYF.